The 10 T cell receptor beta chains presented below share a single source sample, sequenced in a study of technical replicates of blood from a few donors. The table came from immunoSEQ multiplex PCR; TCRdb's copy has only in-frame clones and leaves some out. The profile covers over 60,000 clones, with roughly nine tenths appearing a single time and 4.8% taken by the ten largest. Sequencing was performed on PBMCs. These receptor sequences come from a human donor in good health. Some clones in this sample may be carry-over from other donors' samples.

The chain employs TRBV9 and TRBJ2-1, with 8 bases aligning to TRBD2. Germline V gene data show CDR1 as SGDLS and CDR2 as YYNGEE. Germline trimming cut 0 bases from V and 8 bases from J; bases unmatched to any gene: 4. The CDR3 length is 14 residues. The CDR3 DNA reads as TGTGCCAGCAGCGTAGGTAGCGGGGTGGATGAGCAGTTCTTC. Its protein is CASSVGSGVDEQFF.

The chain couples TRBV7-2 to TRBJ2-2; TRBD1 aligns across 7 bases. CDR1 is SGHTA and CDR2 is FQGNSA in the germline V gene. V gave up 5 bases and J gave up 5 bases; unmatched junction bases: 2. The CDR3 runs to 13 residues. CDR3 in amino acids: CASSRQGTGELFF. DNA for the CDR3: TGTGCCAGCAGCCGACAGGGTACCGGGGAGCTGTTTTTT. Complete variable domain (other parts from reference TRBV7-2 and TRBJ2-2): GAGVSQSPSNKVTEKGKDVELRCDPISGHTALYWYRQSLGQGLEFLIYFQGNSAPDKSGLPSDRFSAERTGGSVSTLTIQRTQQEDSAVYLCASSRQGTGELFFGEGSRLTVL.

The chain recombines TRBV6-1 with TRBJ1-1; no clear D. CDR3 length: 15 amino acids. Germline lookup yields CDR1 MNHNS and CDR2 SASEGT. Trimming took 2 bases from V and 1 from J, leaving 11 bases between them. CDR3 sequence (DNA): TGTGCCAGCAGTGAACCCGCGCTCGCGAACACTGAAGCTTTCTTT. Its translation is CASSEPALANTEAFF.

DNA of the CDR3: TGTGCCAGCAGCCGGGGACACGACGTCTCCGGCACAGATACGCAGTATTTT. Translating it yields CASSRGHDVSGTDTQYF. The chain combines TRBV7-3 with TRBJ2-3; D possibly corresponds to TRBD1 (6 bases). Trimming cost V 5 bases and J 1 base, with 19 bases left between them. The CDR3 is 17 residues long. The germline CDR1 and CDR2 sequences are SGHTA and FQGTGA.

The chain links TRBV2 to TRBJ1-4, with 8 bases fitting TRBD1. This CDR3 has 13 amino acids. Germline V gene lookup returns CDR1 SNHLY and CDR2 FYNNEI. The V and J ends lost 8 bases and 7 bases, in that order; junction bases with no gene match: 6. The CDR3 nucleotides are TGTGCCAGCCGCTGGACAGGGAGTGAAAAACTGTTTTTT. Protein: CASRWTGSEKLFF.

The chain combines TRBV13 with TRBJ1-5; 8 bases are a match to TRBD1. Germline loops: CDR1 PRHDT, CDR2 FYEKMQ (reference sequence). The CDR3 sequence is 19 residues long. V lost 0 bases to trimming and J lost 3 bases; unmatched junction nucleotides: 13. This CDR3 reads CASSLGVSRGQGANQPQHF. CDR3 DNA: TGTGCCAGCAGCTTAGGGGTCTCGAGGGGCCAGGGGGCCAATCAGCCCCAGCATTTT.

The chain carries TRBV7-2 and TRBJ1-5; 7 bases align to TRBD1. CDR1 is SGHTA and CDR2 is FQGNSA in the germline V gene. V dropped 5 bases and J dropped 4; count of bases not matched to a gene: 2. The length of the CDR3 is 13 residues. The CDR3 DNA sequence: TGTGCCAGCAGCCCGGACAGGAATCAGCCCCAGCATTTT. Protein sequence: CASSPDRNQPQHF.

This chain links TRBV10-3 with TRBJ2-7, with a tentative D call TRBD1 (5 bases). Germline V CDR1 and CDR2: ENHRY, SYGVKD. V lost 1 base, J lost 3 bases, and 10 bases lay in between. The CDR3 consists of 14 residues. In nucleotides, the CDR3 is TGTGCCATCAGTGAGTGGCAGGGCCGCTACGAGCAGTACTTC. Translating gives CAISEWQGRYEQYF.

J is TRBJ1-1 and V is TRBV7-9; no definite D call. This CDR3 region has 13 residues. Trimming pared 4 bases from V and 0 bases from J, leaving 6 bases between. Germline CDR1 reads SEHNR; CDR2 reads FQNEAQ (reference sequence). CDR3 nucleotides: TGTGCCAGCAGCTCGGGTTTGAACACTGAAGCTTTCTTT. It translates to CASSSGLNTEAFF.

The rearrangement links TRBV27 to TRBJ1-1, with D perhaps matching TRBD1 (6 bases). The CDR3 contains 16 residues. Germline V lookup: CDR1 MNHEY, CDR2 SMNVEV (reference sequence). With 6 bases removed from V and 4 bases from J, the gap between germline ends came to 21 bases. The CDR3 sequence: CASSYRGGGGGTEAFF. The CDR3 bases are TGTGCCAGCAGCTACAGAGGGGGTGGAGGTGGCACTGAAGCTTTCTTT.